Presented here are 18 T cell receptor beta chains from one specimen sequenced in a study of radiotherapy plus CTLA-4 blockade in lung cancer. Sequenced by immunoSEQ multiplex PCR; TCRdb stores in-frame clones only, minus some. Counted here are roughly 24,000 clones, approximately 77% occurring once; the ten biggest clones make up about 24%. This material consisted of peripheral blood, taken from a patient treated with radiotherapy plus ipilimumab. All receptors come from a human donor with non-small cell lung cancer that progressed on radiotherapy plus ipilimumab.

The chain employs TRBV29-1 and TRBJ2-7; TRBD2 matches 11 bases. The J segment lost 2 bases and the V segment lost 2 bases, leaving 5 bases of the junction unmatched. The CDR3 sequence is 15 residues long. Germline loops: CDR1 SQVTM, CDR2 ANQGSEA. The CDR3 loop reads CSVEIGLAGAYEQYF. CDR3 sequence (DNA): TGCAGCGTTGAAATTGGACTAGCGGGTGCCTACGAGCAGTACTTC.

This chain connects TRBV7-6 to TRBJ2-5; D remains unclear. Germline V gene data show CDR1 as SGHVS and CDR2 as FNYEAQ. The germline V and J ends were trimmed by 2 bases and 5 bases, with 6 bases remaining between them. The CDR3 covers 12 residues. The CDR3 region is CASSLNGETQYF. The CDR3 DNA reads TGTGCCAGCAGCTTAAATGGTGAGACCCAGTACTTC.

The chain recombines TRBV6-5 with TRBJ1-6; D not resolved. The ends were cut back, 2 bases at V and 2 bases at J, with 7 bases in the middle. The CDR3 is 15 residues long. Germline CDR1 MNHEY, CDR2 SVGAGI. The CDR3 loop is CASSYEEAYNSPLHF. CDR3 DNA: TGTGCCAGCAGTTACGAGGAGGCCTATAATTCACCCCTCCACTTT.

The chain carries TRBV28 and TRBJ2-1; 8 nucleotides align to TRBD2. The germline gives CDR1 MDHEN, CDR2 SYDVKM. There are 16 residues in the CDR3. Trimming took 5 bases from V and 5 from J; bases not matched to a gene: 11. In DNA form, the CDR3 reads TGTGCCAGCAGTCCGCCGACGGGGGGGCAGAACAATGAGCAGTTCTTC. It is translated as CASSPPTGGQNNEQFF.

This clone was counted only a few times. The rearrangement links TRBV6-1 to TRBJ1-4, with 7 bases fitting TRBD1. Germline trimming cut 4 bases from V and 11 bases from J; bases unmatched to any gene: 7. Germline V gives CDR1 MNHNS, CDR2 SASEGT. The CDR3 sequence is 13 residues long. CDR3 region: CASSGGTVTKLFF. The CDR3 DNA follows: TGTGCCAGCAGTGGTGGGACAGTAACCAAACTGTTTTTT.

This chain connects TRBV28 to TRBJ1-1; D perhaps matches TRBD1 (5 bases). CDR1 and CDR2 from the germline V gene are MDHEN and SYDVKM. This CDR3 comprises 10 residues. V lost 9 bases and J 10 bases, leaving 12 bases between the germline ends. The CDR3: CASSGGGAFF. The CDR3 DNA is TGTGCCAGTTCTGGCGGGGGAGCTTTCTTT.

The CDR3 coding sequence is TGTGCCAGCAGCTTAGTGGGTACAGGGCGATACGAGCAGTACTTC. Translated, it gives CASSLVGTGRYEQYF. The chain couples TRBV7-2 to TRBJ2-5; perhaps TRBD1 as D (6 bases). TRBJ2-7 matches the DNA end more closely, so the J call is doubtful. This CDR3 contains 15 residues. Germline-derived CDR1 and CDR2 are SGHTA and FQGNSA.

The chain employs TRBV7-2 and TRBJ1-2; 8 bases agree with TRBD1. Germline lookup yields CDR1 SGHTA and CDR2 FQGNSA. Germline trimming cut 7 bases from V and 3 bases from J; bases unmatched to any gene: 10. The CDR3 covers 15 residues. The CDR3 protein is CASNPFQGADYGYTF. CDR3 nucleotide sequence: TGTGCCAGCAACCCTTTTCAGGGGGCTGACTATGGCTACACCTTC.

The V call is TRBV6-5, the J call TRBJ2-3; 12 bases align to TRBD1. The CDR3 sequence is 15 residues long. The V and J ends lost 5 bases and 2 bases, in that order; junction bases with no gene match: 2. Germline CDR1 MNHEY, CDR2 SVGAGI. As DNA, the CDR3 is TGTGCCAGCAGTATGGGACAGGGGGCCACAGATACGCAGTATTTT. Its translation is CASSMGQGATDTQYF.

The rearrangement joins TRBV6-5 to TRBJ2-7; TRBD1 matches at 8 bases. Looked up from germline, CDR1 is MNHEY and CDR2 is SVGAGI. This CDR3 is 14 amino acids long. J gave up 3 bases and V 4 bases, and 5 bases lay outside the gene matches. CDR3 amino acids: CASSWLGQGYEQYF. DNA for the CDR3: TGTGCCAGCAGTTGGCTCGGACAGGGCTACGAGCAGTACTTC.

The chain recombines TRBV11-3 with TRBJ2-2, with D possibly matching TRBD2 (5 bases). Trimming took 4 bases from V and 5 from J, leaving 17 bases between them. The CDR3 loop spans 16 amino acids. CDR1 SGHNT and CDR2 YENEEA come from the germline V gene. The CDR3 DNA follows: TGTGCCAGCAGCTACACGGATTCGGGGTGGACCGGGGAGCTGTTTTTT. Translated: CASSYTDSGWTGELFF. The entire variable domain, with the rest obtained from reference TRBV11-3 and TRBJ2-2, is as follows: EAGVVQSPRYKIIEKKQPVAFWCNPISGHNTLYWYLQNLGQGPELLIRYENEEAVDDSQLPKDRFSAERLKGVDSTLKIQPAELGDSAVYLCASSYTDSGWTGELFFGEGSRLTVL.

The CDR3 sequence is CASSRREGLADTQYF. In nucleotides, the CDR3 is TGTGCCAGTAGTCGGCGGGAGGGCCTAGCAGATACGCAGTATTTT. This chain links TRBV19 with TRBJ2-3; 9 bases align to TRBD2. Unmatched junction bases numbered 7, after V lost 5 bases and J lost 4 bases. Germline V gene sequence: CDR1 LNHDA, CDR2 SQIVND (reference sequence). The CDR3 has 15 amino acids.

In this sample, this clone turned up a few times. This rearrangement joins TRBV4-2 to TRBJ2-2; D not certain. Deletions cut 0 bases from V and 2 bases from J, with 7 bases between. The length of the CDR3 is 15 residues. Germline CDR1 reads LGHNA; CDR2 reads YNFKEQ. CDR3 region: CASSQDPGNTGELFF. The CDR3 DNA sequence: TGTGCCAGCAGCCAAGATCCCGGAAACACCGGGGAGCTGTTTTTT.

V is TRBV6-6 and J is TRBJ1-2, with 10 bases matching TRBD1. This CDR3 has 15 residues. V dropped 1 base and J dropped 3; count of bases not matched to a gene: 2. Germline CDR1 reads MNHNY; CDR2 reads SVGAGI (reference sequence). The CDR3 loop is CASSYLDRGDYGYTF. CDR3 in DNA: TGTGCCAGCAGTTACTTGGACAGGGGGGACTATGGCTACACCTTC.

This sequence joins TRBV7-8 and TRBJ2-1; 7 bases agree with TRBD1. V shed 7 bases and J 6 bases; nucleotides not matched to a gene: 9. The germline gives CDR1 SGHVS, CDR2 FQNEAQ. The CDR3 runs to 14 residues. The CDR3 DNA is TGTGCCAGCACCGATGACAGGGCCGTCAATGAGCAGTTCTTC. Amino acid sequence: CASTDDRAVNEQFF.

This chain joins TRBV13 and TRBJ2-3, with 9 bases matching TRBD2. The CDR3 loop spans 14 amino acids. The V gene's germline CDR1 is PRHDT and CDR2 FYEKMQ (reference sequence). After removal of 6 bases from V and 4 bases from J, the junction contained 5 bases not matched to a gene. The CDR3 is CASRASGIADTQYF. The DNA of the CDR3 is TGTGCCAGCAGGGCTAGCGGGATCGCAGATACGCAGTATTTT.

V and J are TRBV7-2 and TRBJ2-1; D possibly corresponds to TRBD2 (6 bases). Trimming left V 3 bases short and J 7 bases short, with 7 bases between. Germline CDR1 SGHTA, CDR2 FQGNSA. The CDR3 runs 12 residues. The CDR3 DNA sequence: TGTGCCAGCAGCTTGCGGGGAAATGAGCAGTTCTTC. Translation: CASSLRGNEQFF.

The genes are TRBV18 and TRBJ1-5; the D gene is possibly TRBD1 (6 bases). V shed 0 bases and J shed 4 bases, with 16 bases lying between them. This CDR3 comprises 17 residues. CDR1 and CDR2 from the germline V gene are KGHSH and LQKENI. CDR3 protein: CASSPPGRGGQNQPQHF. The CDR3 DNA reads TGTGCCAGCTCACCACCGGGTCGGGGGGGGCAGAATCAGCCCCAGCATTTT.